Given below is one TCR beta chain in context. These data come from a study of blood T cell repertoires in COVID-19. Background on the study: T cells, B-cell-depleted T cells, or PBMCs provided the cDNA or gDNA that served as material.

Trimming cost V 5 bases and J 1 base, with 7 bases left between them. The CDR3 loop spans 13 amino acids. CDR1 is SGHAT and CDR2 is FQNNGV in the germline V gene. Source study methods: By means of reference gene primer amplification, nucleated cell counts were estimated. Assay: immunoSEQ multiplex PCR; the TCRdb copy retains only in-frame clones and omits some. From that table come the V and J calls and clone size; the DNA was used to work out D and trimming. The sample lists about 120,000 clones, 79% occurring once. Specimen: peripheral blood. The chain combines TRBV11-2 with TRBJ2-3, with TRBD2 as a possible D gene (5 bases). This receptor was obtained from a man aged 40-50 years with active or convalescent COVID-19. The CDR3 region is CASSRERTDTQYF. In DNA, the CDR3 is TGTGCCAGCAGCCGGGAACGCACAGATACGCAGTATTTT.